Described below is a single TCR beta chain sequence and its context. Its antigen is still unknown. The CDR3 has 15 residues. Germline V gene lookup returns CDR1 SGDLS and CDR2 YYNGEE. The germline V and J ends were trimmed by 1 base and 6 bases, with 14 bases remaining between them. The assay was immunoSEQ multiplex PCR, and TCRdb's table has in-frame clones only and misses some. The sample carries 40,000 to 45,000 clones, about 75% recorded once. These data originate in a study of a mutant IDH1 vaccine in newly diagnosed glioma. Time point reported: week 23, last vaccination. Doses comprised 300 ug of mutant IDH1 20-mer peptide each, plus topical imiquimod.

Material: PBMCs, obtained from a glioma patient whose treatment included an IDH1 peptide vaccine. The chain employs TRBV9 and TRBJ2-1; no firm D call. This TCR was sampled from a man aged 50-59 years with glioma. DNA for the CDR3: TGTGCCAGCAGCGTAAAGGCAGGTTATATCAATGAGCAGTTCTTC. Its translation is CASSVKAGYINEQFF. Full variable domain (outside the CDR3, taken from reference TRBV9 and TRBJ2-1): DSGVTQTPKHLITATGQRVTLRCSPRSGDLSVYWYQQSLDQGLQFLIQYYNGEERAKGNILERFSAQQFPDLHSELNLSSLELGDSALYFCASSVKAGYINEQFFGPGTRLTVL.